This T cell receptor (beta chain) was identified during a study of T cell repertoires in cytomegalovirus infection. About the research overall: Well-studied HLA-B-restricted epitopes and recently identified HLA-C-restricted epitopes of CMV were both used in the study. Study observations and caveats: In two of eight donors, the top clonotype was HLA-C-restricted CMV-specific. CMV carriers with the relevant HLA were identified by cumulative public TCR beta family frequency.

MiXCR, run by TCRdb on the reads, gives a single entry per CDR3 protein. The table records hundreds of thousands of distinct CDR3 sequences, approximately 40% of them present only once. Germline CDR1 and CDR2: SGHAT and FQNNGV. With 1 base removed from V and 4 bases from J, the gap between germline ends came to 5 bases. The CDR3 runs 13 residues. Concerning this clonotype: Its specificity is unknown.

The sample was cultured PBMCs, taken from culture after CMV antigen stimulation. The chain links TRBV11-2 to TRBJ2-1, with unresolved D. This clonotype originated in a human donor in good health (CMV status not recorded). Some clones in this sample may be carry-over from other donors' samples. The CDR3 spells CASSLVPYNEQFF. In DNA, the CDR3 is TGTGCCAGCAGCTTAGTACCGTACAATGAGCAGTTCTTC. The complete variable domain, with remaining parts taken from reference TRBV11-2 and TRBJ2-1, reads EAGVAQSPRYKIIEKRQSVAFWCNPISGHATLYWYQQILGQGPKLLIQFQNNGVVDDSQLPKDRFSAERLKGVDSTLKIQPAKLEDSAVYLCASSLVPYNEQFFGPGTRLTVL.